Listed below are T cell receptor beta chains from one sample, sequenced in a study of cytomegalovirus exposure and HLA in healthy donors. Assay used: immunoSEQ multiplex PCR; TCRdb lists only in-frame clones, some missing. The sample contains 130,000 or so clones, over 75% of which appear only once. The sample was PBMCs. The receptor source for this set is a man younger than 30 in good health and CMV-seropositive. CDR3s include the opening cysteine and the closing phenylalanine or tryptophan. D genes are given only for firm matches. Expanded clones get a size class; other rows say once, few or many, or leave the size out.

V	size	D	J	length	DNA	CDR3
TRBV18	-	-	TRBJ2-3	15	TGTGCCAGCTCACCTACTAGCACTAGCACAGATACGCAGTATTTT	CASSPTSTSTDTQYF
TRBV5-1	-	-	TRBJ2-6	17	TGCGCCAGCAGCTTGGACATGGTGGTCTCTGGGGCCAACGTCCTGACTTTC	CASSLDMVVSGANVLTF
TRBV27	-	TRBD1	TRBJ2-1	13	TGTGCCAGCAGTCCGGGACAGGGAGCGAACCAGTTCTTC	CASSPGQGANQFF
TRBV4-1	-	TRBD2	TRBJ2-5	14	TGCGCCAGCAGCCAGGGGAGGGGAGATGAGACCCAGTACTTC	CASSQGRGDETQYF
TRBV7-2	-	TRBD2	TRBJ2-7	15	TGTGCCAGCAGCTTAGATGGTAGCGGGACCCCGGAGCAGTACTTC	CASSLDGSGTPEQYF
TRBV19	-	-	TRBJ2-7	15	TGTGCCAGTAGTATTCGCGCTAGAGAGGACTACGAGCAGTACTTC	CASSIRAREDYEQYF
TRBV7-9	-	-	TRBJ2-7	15	TGTGCCAGCAGCTTATCTGGTGACAGTCCCTACGAGCAGTACTTC	CASSLSGDSPYEQYF
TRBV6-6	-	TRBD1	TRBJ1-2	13	TGTGCCAGCAGACCGGGACAGAACTATGGCTACACCTTC	CASRPGQNYGYTF
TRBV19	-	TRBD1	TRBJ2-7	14	TGTGCCAGTAGACCAAGACAGGGGGCCCACGAGCAGTACTTC	CASRPRQGAHEQYF
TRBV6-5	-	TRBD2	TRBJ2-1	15	TGTGCCAGCAGTGGACCGGGACTAGCGGGAGTTGAGCAGTTCTTC	CASSGPGLAGVEQFF
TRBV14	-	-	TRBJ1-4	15	TGTGCCAGCAGCCATTTACAGGGTACTAATGAAAAACTGTTTTTT	CASSHLQGTNEKLFF
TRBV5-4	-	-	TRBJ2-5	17	TGTGCCAGCACCCCCCCGGGCCTTGCGGGGAAACAAGAGACCCAGTACTTC	CASTPPGLAGKQETQYF
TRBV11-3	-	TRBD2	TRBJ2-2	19	TGTGCCAGCAGCTTACGTAGCGGGGGGACCTATTCGAACACCGGGGAGCTGTTTTTT	CASSLRSGGTYSNTGELFF
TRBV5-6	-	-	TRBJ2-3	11	TGTGCCAGCAACGTAGGGGTTACGCAGTATTTT	CASNVGVTQYF
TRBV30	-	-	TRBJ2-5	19	TGTGCCTGGAGTGTACGAATTTTTACAGGGCTCTCTACTCAAGAGACCCAGTACTTC	CAWSVRIFTGLSTQETQYF
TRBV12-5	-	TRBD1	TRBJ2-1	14	TGTGCTAGTGCCCAAGGACAGGGGATCAATGAGCAGTTCTTC	CASAQGQGINEQFF
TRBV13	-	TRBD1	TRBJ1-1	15	TGTGCCAGCAGCTCTCGACAGGGCCCGAACACTGAAGCTTTCTTT	CASSSRQGPNTEAFF
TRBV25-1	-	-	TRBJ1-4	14	TGTGCCAGCAGTCCAGGGGTTCTAGATGAAAAACTGTTTTTT	CASSPGVLDEKLFF
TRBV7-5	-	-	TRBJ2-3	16	TGTGTCATTTCCCAGGACACGGGGGGGAGTCCAGATACGCAGTATTTT	CVISQDTGGSPDTQYF
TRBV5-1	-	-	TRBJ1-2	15	TGCGCCAGCAGCTTTGGTTACACCAGAGGATATGGCTACACCTTC	CASSFGYTRGYGYTF
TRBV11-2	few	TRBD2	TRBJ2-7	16	TGTGCCAGCAGCTTAGGTGGTAGCGGGACCCACTACGAGCAGTACTTC	CASSLGGSGTHYEQYF
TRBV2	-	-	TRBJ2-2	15	TGTGCCAGCAGACTCGGGACATATAACACCGGGGAGCTGTTTTTT	CASRLGTYNTGELFF
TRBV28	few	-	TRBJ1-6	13	TGTGCCAGCTGGCCAGCCTATAATTCACCCCTCCACTTT	CASWPAYNSPLHF
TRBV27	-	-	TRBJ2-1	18	TGTGCCAGCAGTCCGTCCACTAGCCGCCAAAGCTCCTACAATGAGCAGTTCTTC	CASSPSTSRQSSYNEQFF
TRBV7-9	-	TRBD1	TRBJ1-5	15	TGTTCCAGCAGTCCGGACAGGGAGGGGGATCAGCCCCAGCATTTT	CSSSPDREGDQPQHF
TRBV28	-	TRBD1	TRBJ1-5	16	TGTGCCAGCAGTACCACCACCGGGACAGGGGGACAGCCCCAGCATTTT	CASSTTTGTGGQPQHF
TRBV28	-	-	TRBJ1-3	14	TGTGCCAGCAGAAACGGGGGCTCTGGAAACACCATATATTTT	CASRNGGSGNTIYF
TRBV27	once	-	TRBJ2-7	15	TGTGCCAGCAGCCCCGCCGGGTGGGAGTCCTACGAGCAGTACTTC	CASSPAGWESYEQYF
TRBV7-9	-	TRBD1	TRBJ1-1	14	TGTGCCAGCAGCCCCCGGTACCGACAGGGTGAAGCTTTCTTT	CASSPRYRQGEAFF
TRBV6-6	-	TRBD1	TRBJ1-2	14	TGTGCCAGCAGTCCCGACAGGGCGGCTTATGGCTACACCTTC	CASSPDRAAYGYTF
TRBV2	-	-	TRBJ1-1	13	TGTGCCAGCACCGGACACCCGAGAACTGAAGCTTTCTTT	CASTGHPRTEAFF
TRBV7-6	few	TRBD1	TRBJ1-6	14	TGTGCCAGCAGCCACGGACAGGGATTATCACCCCTCCACTTT	CASSHGQGLSPLHF
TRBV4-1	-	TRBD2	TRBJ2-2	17	TGCGCCAGCAGCCACCAAGGACTAGCGGCGAACACCGGGGAGCTGTTTTTT	CASSHQGLAANTGELFF
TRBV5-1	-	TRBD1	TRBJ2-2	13	TGCGCCAGCAGCTCCACAGGGGCGGGGGAGCTGTTTTTT	CASSSTGAGELFF
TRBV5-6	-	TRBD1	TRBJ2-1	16	TGTGCCAGCAGCCGGAGATCGGGACAGGGGATTTATGAGCAGTTCTTC	CASSRRSGQGIYEQFF
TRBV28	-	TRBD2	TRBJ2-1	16	TGTGCCAGCAGTTCGCCCGGACTAGCTACGTACAATGAGCAGTTCTTC	CASSSPGLATYNEQFF
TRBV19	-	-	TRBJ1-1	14	TGTGCCAGTAGTATAGGGGTAGGGGGCACTGAAGCTTTCTTT	CASSIGVGGTEAFF
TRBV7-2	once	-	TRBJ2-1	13	TGTGCCAGCAGCTTCTACCGATACAATGAGCAGTTCTTC	CASSFYRYNEQFF
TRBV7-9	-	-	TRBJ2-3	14	TGTGCCAGCAGCCCAGACGCGGGCACAGATACGCAGTATTTT	CASSPDAGTDTQYF
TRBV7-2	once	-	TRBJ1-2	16	TGTGCCAGCAGCTTAGAGACAGCCCGGGGGGGCTATGGCTACACCTTC	CASSLETARGGYGYTF
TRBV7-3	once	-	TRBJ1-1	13	TGTGCCAGCAGCTTAACAGGGAGTACTGAAGCTTTCTTT	CASSLTGSTEAFF
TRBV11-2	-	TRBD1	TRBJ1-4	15	TGTGCCAGCAGCTCTTACACAGGGGGTAATGAAAAACTGTTTTTT	CASSSYTGGNEKLFF
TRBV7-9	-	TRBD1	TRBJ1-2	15	TGTGCCAGCAGCTTAAGCGGGGACAGGGGGGATGGCTACACCTTC	CASSLSGDRGDGYTF
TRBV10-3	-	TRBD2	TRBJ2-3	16	TGTGCCATCAGTGAGGGGCTAGCGGGGCTTGAGAATACGCAGTATTTT	CAISEGLAGLENTQYF
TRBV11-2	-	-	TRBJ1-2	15	TGTGCCAGCAGCTTAGATGCTGGCAGGGTAGCTGGCTACACCTTC	CASSLDAGRVAGYTF
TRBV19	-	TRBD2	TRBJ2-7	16	TGTGCCAGTAGTTGGGGACTAGCTGAGAGCTCCTACGAGCAGTACTTC	CASSWGLAESSYEQYF
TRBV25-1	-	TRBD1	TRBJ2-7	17	TGTGCCAGCAGTGACCACCAGGGGGGGACAGGGATGTACGAGCAGTACTTC	CASSDHQGGTGMYEQYF
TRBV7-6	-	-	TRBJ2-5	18	TGTGCCAGCAGCTTAGCGTTCATCGGCAGGGACTACCAAGAGACCCAGTACTTC	CASSLAFIGRDYQETQYF
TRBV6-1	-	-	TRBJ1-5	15	TGTGCCAGCAGTGAAGCGTACAGCACCAATCAGCCCCAGCATTTT	CASSEAYSTNQPQHF
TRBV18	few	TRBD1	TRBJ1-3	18	TGTGCCAGCTCACCGCTCCAGGGGGCCTTTATCTCTGGAAACACCATATATTTT	CASSPLQGAFISGNTIYF
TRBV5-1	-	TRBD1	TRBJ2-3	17	TGCGCCAGCAGCTTCCATACAGGGGATCGTAGCACAGATACGCAGTATTTT	CASSFHTGDRSTDTQYF
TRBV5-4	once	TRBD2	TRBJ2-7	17	TGTGCCAGCAGCTTGGGGGGGGCGGCTAGCGGGAGCTACGAGCAGTACTTC	CASSLGGAASGSYEQYF
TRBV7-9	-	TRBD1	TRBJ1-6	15	TGTTCCAGCAGCTTATCGACAGGGGCCTATTCACCCCTCCACTTT	CSSSLSTGAYSPLHF
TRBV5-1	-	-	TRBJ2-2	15	TGCGCCAGCAGCCTTGGACATTCGAACACCGGGGAGCTGTTTTTT	CASSLGHSNTGELFF
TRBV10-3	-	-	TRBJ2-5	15	TGTGCCATCAGCCTGGACAGCCCCTACCAAGAGACCCAGTACTTC	CAISLDSPYQETQYF
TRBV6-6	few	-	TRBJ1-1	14	TGTGCCAGCAGTTATCTCCAGGGGTTGACTGAAGCTTTCTTT	CASSYLQGLTEAFF
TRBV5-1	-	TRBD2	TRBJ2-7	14	TGCGCCAGCAGTCTTTCGGGGGGACCCTACGAGCAGTACTTC	CASSLSGGPYEQYF
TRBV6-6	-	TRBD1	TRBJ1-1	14	TGTGCCAGCAGTTGGACAGGCATGAACACTGAAGCTTTCTTT	CASSWTGMNTEAFF
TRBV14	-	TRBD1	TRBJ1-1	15	TGTGCCAGCAGAGACAGGGCCCTCATGAACACTGAAGCTTTCTTT	CASRDRALMNTEAFF